This record covers a single T cell receptor (beta chain). One end of the junction fails to match germline, which may point to a read error. The data belong to a study of blood T cell repertoires in COVID-19. About the study: Researchers got acute and convalescent COVID-19 samples from the United States, Italy and Spain.

In the study's own analysis: The authors estimated nucleated cell counts from reference gene primer amplification. TCRdb keeps only in-frame clones here, not all; method: immunoSEQ multiplex PCR. V, J and clone size were drawn from that table, and D and trimming were deduced from the DNA. The sample has roughly 75,000 clones; more than 65% are singletons. Germline-derived CDR1 and CDR2 are MNHEY and SVGEGT. This CDR3 comprises 16 residues. The chain carries TRBV6-2 or TRBV6-3 and TRBJ2-2; no clear D. The sample consisted of peripheral blood. This clonotype was sampled from a man in his forties or fifties with acute or convalescent COVID-19. CDR3 nucleotides: TGTGCCGGCAGTTCCCTTAAATCGGCGAACACCGGGGAGCTGTTTTTT. It codes for CAGSSLKSANTGELFF.